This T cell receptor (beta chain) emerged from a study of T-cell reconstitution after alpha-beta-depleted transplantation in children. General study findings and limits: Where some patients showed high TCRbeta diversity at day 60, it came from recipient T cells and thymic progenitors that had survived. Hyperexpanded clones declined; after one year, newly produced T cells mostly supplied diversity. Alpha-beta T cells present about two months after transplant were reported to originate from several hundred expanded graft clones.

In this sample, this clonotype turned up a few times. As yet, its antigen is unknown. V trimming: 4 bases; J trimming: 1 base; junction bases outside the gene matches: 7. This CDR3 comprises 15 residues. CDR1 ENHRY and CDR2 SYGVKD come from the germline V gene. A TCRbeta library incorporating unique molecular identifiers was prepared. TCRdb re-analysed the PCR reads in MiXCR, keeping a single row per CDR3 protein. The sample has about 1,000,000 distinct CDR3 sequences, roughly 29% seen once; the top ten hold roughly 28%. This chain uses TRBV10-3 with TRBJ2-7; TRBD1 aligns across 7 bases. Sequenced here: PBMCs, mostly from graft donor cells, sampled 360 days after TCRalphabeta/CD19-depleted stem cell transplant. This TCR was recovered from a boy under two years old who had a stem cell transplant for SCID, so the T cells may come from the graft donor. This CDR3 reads CAISVGGSGSYEQYF. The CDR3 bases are TGTGCCATCAGTGTAGGGGGCTCCGGGTCCTACGAGCAGTACTTC.